Shown below are 5 T cell receptor beta chains from a single sample sequenced in a study of shared T cell receptors in the human thymus. Method: immunoSEQ multiplex PCR; TCRdb's copy keeps in-frame clones and lacks some. The table includes 700,000 or so clones, 70% to 90% detected once. These same records also appear under a second study, on human thymus T cells.

Material for sequencing was thymocytes. Every receptor here comes from a girl under three years old with a congenital heart defect.

The chain carries TRBV25-1 and TRBJ2-4, with D perhaps matching TRBD2 (5 bases). Germline assignment: CDR1 MGHDK and CDR2 SYGVNS. V was pared by 2 bases and J by 0 bases, with 14 bases between. The CDR3 length is 17 residues. The CDR3 here is CASSESPGNLAKNIQYF. The CDR3 nucleotides read TGTGCCAGCAGTGAAAGTCCGGGAAACCTAGCCAAAAACATTCAGTACTTC.

The chain carries TRBV6-1 and TRBJ1-5, with D uncertain. The CDR3 is 16 residues long. The germline V and J ends were trimmed by 1 base and 3 bases, with 13 bases remaining between them. Germline V gene lookup returns CDR1 MNHNS and CDR2 SASEGT. CDR3 in amino acids: CASSEGVWHLNQPQHF. DNA of the CDR3: TGTGCCAGCAGTGAAGGTGTCTGGCATCTCAATCAGCCCCAGCATTTT.

The genes are TRBV4-3 and TRBJ1-5; no clear D. CDR1 is LGHNA, CDR2 YSLEER, per germline. V lost 1 base, J lost 5 bases, and 15 bases lay in between. The CDR3 loop spans 16 amino acids. CDR3 nucleotides: TGCGCCAGCAGCCAAGTCCGGGTGTCTCCCGATCAGCCCCAGCATTTT. The encoded protein is CASSQVRVSPDQPQHF.

This clone was seen once. The chain is built from TRBV5-6 and TRBJ1-1; the match to TRBD1 covers 7 bases. The trim removed 0 bases at V and 6 bases at J, leaving 11 bases unmatched. The CDR3 has 16 residues. The germline CDR1 and CDR2 sequences are SGHDT and YYEEEE. The CDR3 reads CASSLETDRAWAEAFF. As DNA, the CDR3 is TGTGCCAGCAGCTTGGAAACCGACAGGGCCTGGGCTGAAGCTTTCTTT.

The chain carries TRBV27 and TRBJ2-3; the D gene is possibly TRBD1 (5 bases). The V gene's germline CDR1 is MNHEY and CDR2 SMNVEV (reference sequence). The germline V and J ends were trimmed by 2 bases and 2 bases, with 23 bases remaining between them. The CDR3 is 19 residues long. The CDR3 is CASSLVARQGRVNTDTQYF. For the CDR3, the DNA is TGTGCCAGCAGTTTAGTAGCTAGGCAGGGAAGGGTGAACACAGATACGCAGTATTTT.